The clone carrying this T cell receptor beta chain was counted a few times. The antigen remains unidentified. This specimen belongs to a study of T-cell memory formation after mild COVID-19. Across the study: TCR clusters were mostly confined to one donor each. Study-wide results and caveats: For contracting clones, CD4+ ones sat mainly in CM and EM, CD8+ in EMRA.

It was 5'RACE with constant-segment primers that produced the TCR alpha and TCR beta cDNA libraries, which carried sample barcodes and UMIs. Using its own MiXCR run on the 5' RACE reads, TCRdb lists one record per CDR3 protein. The sample records about 240,000 distinct CDR3 sequences, more than 8% being singletons. Between the trimmed V and J ends, which lost 0 bases and 6 bases, there was a span of 9 bases. Germline V gives CDR1 DFQATT, CDR2 SNEGSKA (reference sequence). The CDR3 covers 12 residues. The genes are TRBV20-1 and TRBJ2-7; D remains ambiguous. The TCR originated in a young man who had mild COVID-19 (a few samples of this study predate the infection). Cell type and time point are not known. The sample taken for sequencing was PBMCs or a T cell subset sorted from them (not recorded which). The CDR3 is CSAREGLIEQYV. CDR3 DNA sequence: TGCAGTGCTAGAGAGGGTCTGATCGAGCAGTACGTC.